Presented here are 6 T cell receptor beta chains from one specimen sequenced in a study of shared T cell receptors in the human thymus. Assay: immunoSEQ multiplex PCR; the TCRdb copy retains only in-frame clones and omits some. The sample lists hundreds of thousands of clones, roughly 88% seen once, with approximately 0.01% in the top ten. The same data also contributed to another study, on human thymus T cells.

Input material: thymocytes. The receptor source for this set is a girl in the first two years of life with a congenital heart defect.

The CDR3 sequence: CASSRSRDRGVYGYTF. The CDR3 DNA reads as TGCGCCAGCAGCCGCAGTCGGGACAGGGGAGTCTATGGCTACACCTTC. V gene TRBV4-3 combines with J gene TRBJ1-2, with 10 bases fitting TRBD1. V dropped 4 bases and J dropped 4; count of bases not matched to a gene: 9. The CDR3 runs 16 residues. Germline V gives CDR1 LGHNA, CDR2 YSLEER.

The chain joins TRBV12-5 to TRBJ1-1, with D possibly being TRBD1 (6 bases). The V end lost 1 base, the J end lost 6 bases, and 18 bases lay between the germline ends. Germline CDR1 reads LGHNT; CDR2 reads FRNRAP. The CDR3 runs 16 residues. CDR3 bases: TGTGCTAGTGGTTTGGCAGGGGCCGGACCCGGGGCTGAAGCTTTCTTT. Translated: CASGLAGAGPGAEAFF. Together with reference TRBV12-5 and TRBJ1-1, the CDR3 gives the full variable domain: DARVTQTPRHKVTEMGQEVTMRCQPILGHNTVFWYRQTMMQGLELLAYFRNRAPLDDSGMPKDRFSAEMPDATLATLKIQPSEPRDSAVYFCASGLAGAGPGAEAFFGQGTRLTVV.

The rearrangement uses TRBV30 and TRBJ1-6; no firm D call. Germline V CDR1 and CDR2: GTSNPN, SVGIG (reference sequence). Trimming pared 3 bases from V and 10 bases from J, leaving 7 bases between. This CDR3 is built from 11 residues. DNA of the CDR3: TGTGCCTGGAGCCGGAGGTCACCCCTCCACTTT. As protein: CAWSRRSPLHF.

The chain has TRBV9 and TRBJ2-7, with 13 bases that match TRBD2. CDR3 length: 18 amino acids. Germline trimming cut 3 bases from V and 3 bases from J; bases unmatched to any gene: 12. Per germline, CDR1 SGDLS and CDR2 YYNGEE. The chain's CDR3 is CASSARLAGGQEGYEQYF. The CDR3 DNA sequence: TGTGCCAGCAGCGCCCGACTAGCGGGGGGCCAAGAGGGCTACGAGCAGTACTTC.

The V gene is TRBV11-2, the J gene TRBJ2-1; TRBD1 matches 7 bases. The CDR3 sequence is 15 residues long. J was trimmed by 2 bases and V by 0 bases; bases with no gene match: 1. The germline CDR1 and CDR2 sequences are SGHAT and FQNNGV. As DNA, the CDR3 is TGTGCCAGCAGCTTAGAGCAGGGGGCCTACAATGAGCAGTTCTTC. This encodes CASSLEQGAYNEQFF.

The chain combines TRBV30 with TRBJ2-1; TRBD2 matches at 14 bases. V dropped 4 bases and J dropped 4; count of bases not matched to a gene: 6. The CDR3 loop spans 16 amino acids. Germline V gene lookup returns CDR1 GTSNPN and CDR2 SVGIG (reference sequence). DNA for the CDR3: TGTGCCTGGAATGGACTAGCGGGGGGAGTTTACAATGAGCAGTTCTTC. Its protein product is CAWNGLAGGVYNEQFF.